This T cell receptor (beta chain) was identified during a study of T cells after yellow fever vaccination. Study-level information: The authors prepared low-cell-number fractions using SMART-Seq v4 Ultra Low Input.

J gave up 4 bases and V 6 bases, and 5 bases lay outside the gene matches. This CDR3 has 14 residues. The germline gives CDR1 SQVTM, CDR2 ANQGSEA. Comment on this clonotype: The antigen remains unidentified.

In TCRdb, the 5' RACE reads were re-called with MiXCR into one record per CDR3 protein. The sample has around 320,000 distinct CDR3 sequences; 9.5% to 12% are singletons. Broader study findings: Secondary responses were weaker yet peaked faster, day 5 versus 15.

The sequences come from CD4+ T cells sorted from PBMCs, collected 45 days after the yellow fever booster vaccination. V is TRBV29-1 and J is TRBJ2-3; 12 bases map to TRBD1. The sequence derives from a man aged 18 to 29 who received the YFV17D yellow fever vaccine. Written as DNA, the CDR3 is TGCAGCGTGGGACAGGGGGCGAAGCCAGATACGCAGTATTTT. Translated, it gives CSVGQGAKPDTQYF.